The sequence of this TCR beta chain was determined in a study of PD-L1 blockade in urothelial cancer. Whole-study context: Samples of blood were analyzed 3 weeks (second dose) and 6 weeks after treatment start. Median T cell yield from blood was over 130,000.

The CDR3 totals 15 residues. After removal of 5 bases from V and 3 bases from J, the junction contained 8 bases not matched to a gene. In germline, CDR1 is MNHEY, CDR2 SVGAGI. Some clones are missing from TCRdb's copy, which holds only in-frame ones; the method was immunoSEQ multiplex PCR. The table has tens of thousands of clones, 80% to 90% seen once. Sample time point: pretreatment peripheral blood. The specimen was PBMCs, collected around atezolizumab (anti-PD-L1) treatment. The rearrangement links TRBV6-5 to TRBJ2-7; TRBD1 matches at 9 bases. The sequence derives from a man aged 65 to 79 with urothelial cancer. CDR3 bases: TGTGCCAGCAGTCCCCCCCCGACAGGGGGCTACGAGCAGTACTTC. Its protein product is CASSPPPTGGYEQYF.